A selection of T cell receptor beta chains follows, all from one sample in a study of graft-versus-host responses after intestinal transplantation. No cognate antigen is known for these TCRs. Libraries were prepared by immunoSEQ multiplex PCR; TCRdb keeps only in-frame clonotypes and omits some of them. The sample lists about 110,000 clones; approximately 94% were seen once. The sample in question was unstimulated CD4+ T cells sorted from spleen or lymph node cells, obtained before transplant. The receptors stem from a human donor who was the organ donor for an intestinal transplant. Both conserved end residues are part of each CDR3. D genes are given only for firm matches. Not every row has a clone size; where given, it reads once, few, many or a size class.

j_gene | d_gene | abundance | v_gene | CDR3nt | CDR3aa
TRBJ1-5 | TRBD1 | - | TRBV6-5 | TGTGCCAGCAGACTCCACCGGGACAGAAATCAGCCCCAGCATTTT | CASRLHRDRNQPQHF
TRBJ2-5 | TRBD1 | - | TRBV27 | TGTGCCAGCACCGCGGACAGGGGCGATCTAGGAGAGACCCAGTACTTC | CASTADRGDLGETQYF
TRBJ2-3 | - | - | TRBV11-2 | TGTGCCAGCAGCTTAGGAACAGTCACTAGCACAGATACGCAGTATTTT | CASSLGTVTSTDTQYF
TRBJ1-2 | - | - | TRBV6-6 | TGTGCCAGCAGTGCAGCCGGGGAGGGCTACACCTTC | CASSAAGEGYTF
TRBJ2-7 | - | - | TRBV6-1 | TGTGCCAGCAGACCTAACCCGGCAGGGGCCTACGAGCAGTACTTC | CASRPNPAGAYEQYF
TRBJ2-7 | - | - | TRBV21-1 | TGTGCCAGCAGCAAAGATTGGGCGGGAGTCGGCTACGAGCAGTACTTC | CASSKDWAGVGYEQYF
TRBJ2-1 | TRBD2 | - | TRBV30 | TGTGCCTGGAGTGTGTCTAGCGGGAGGAATGAGCAGTTCTTC | CAWSVSSGRNEQFF
TRBJ1-3 | - | - | TRBV4-2 | TGTGCCAGCAGCCAAGACAGCTCTGGAAACACCATATATTTT | CASSQDSSGNTIYF
TRBJ2-2 | TRBD2 | - | TRBV19 | TGTGCCACTCGAAGAGCTAGCGGCAACACCGGGGAGCTGTTTTTT | CATRRASGNTGELFF
TRBJ2-7 | - | - | TRBV28 | TGTGCCAGCAGTTTCCTCGGGACCTACGAGCAGTACTTC | CASSFLGTYEQYF
TRBJ1-4 | TRBD1 | - | TRBV7-9 | TGTGCCAGCAGCTACTGGACAGGGGGCGGAACTAATGAAAAACTGTTTTTT | CASSYWTGGGTNEKLFF
TRBJ2-5 | - | once | TRBV7-8 | TGTGCCAGCAGCTCAGCCCCCCCCGAGACCCAGTACTTC | CASSSAPPETQYF
TRBJ1-2 | - | - | TRBV4-1 | TGCGCCAGCAGCCAAGATGGGGCAGGGATTCGGGGCTACACCTTC | CASSQDGAGIRGYTF
TRBJ1-1 | - | - | TRBV18 | TGTGCCAGCTCATCCTCGACAGACACTGAAGCTTTCTTT | CASSSSTDTEAFF
TRBJ2-1 | TRBD2 | - | TRBV7-2 | TGTGCCAGCAGCTCCCCGGGACTAGGAAATGAGCAGTTCTTC | CASSSPGLGNEQFF
TRBJ2-1 | - | - | TRBV15 | TGTGCCACCAGCAGGGACCCTAGCTCCTACAATGAGCAGTTCTTC | CATSRDPSSYNEQFF
TRBJ2-1 | - | - | TRBV5-4 | TGTGCCAGCAGCCACCCAACAGGGACCGGGTCGAATGAGCAGTTCTTC | CASSHPTGTGSNEQFF
TRBJ1-1 | - | - | TRBV2 | TGTGCCAGCAGTGAATTCGGGATGAACACTGAAGCTTTCTTT | CASSEFGMNTEAFF
TRBJ1-1 | - | - | TRBV5-1 | TGCGCCAGCAGCCCCGGACCGAACACTGAAGCTTTCTTT | CASSPGPNTEAFF
TRBJ2-3 | TRBD2 | - | TRBV5-8 | TGTGCCAGCAGCTCTCAGCGGGAGGGGGGGACAGATACGCAGTATTTT | CASSSQREGGTDTQYF
TRBJ1-1 | - | - | TRBV10-3 | TGTGCCATCAGGGGGCCGTGGACTGAAGCTTTCTTT | CAIRGPWTEAFF
TRBJ2-3 | - | - | TRBV4-1 | TGTGCCAGCAGCCAAGTCAGGGGCGGAACAGATACGCAGTATTTT | CASSQVRGGTDTQYF
TRBJ2-7 | TRBD1 | - | TRBV6-1 | TGTGCCAGCAGTACCGGGACAGGACCCTACGAGCAGTACTTC | CASSTGTGPYEQYF
TRBJ1-1 | - | - | TRBV20-1 | TGCAGTGCTAGAGTCACAAATGAAGCTTTCTTT | CSARVTNEAFF
TRBJ2-5 | TRBD1 | - | TRBV30 | TGTGCCTGGAGTATCGACAGGGGGGGTACGGCCCAGTACTTC | CAWSIDRGGTAQYF
TRBJ2-2 | - | - | TRBV6-1 | TGTGCCAGCAGTGAACTCGGGGAGCTGTTTTTT | CASSELGELFF
TRBJ2-1 | TRBD2 | - | TRBV2 | TGTGCCAGCAGTAGGACTAGCGGGAGGGCCGGGACCTACAATGAGCAGTTCTTC | CASSRTSGRAGTYNEQFF
TRBJ2-1 | - | - | TRBV19 | TGTGCCAGTAGCACCACATACAATGAGCAGTTCTTC | CASSTTYNEQFF
TRBJ2-4 | TRBD2 | - | TRBV19 | TGTGCCAGTAGTATAGTGGCGGGGGGGCAAGCCAAAAACATTCAGTACTTC | CASSIVAGGQAKNIQYF
TRBJ1-5 | - | - | TRBV6-6 | TGTGCCAGCAGTTACTCGGCAGGGCCCAATCAGCCCCAGCATTTT | CASSYSAGPNQPQHF
TRBJ1-1 | - | - | TRBV7-9 | TGTGCCAGCAGCGTTTCGGACACTGAAGCTTTCTTT | CASSVSDTEAFF
TRBJ2-7 | - | - | TRBV18 | TGTGCCAGCTCACCTCAGGACGGGGGAGAATGGGAGCAGTACTTC | CASSPQDGGEWEQYF
TRBJ2-3 | - | - | TRBV28 | TGTGCCGGCAGTACCAGGGGCACAGATACGCAGTATTTT | CAGSTRGTDTQYF
TRBJ1-2 | - | few | TRBV4-3 | TGCGCCAGCAGCCAGGGGGGAGGCTACACCTTC | CASSQGGGYTF
TRBJ1-2 | - | - | TRBV6-1 | TGTGCCAGCAGTGAATATGGGGCGGCTGGGGGGGGCTACACCTTC | CASSEYGAAGGGYTF
TRBJ2-5 | - | - | TRBV2 | TGTGCCAGCAGTGAACTGACTAACCAAGAGACCCAGTACTTC | CASSELTNQETQYF
TRBJ1-4 | TRBD1 | - | TRBV11-2 | TGTGCCAGCAGCTTACAGGGGGCTGGGTATGAAAAACTGTTTTTT | CASSLQGAGYEKLFF
TRBJ1-4 | - | - | TRBV5-4 | TGTGCCAGCAGCTTTGTGGGGGGACCAGGGACGGAAAAACTGTTTTTT | CASSFVGGPGTEKLFF
TRBJ1-1 | - | - | TRBV6-5 | TGTGCCAGCGGGGTACAAAGGAACACTGAAGCTTTCTTT | CASGVQRNTEAFF
TRBJ2-2 | - | - | TRBV19 | TGTGCCAGTAGTATGGGGCTAGTCAACACCGGGGAGCTGTTTTTT | CASSMGLVNTGELFF
TRBJ2-5 | TRBD1 | - | TRBV5-1 | TGCGCCAGCAGCTTACAACCTGACAGGGATGGGGAGACCCAGTACTTC | CASSLQPDRDGETQYF
TRBJ1-2 | - | - | TRBV5-1 | TGCGCCAGCAGCTTAGCGGACGGCAACTATGGCTACACCTTC | CASSLADGNYGYTF
TRBJ1-2 | - | - | TRBV9 | TGTGCCAGCAGCGTAGATATGGGGAAGGGGGGCTACACCTTC | CASSVDMGKGGYTF
TRBJ2-7 | TRBD2 | - | TRBV11-2 | TGTGCCAGCAGCTTAGCACGACTAGCGGGGGTAGCCTACGAGCAGTACTTC | CASSLARLAGVAYEQYF